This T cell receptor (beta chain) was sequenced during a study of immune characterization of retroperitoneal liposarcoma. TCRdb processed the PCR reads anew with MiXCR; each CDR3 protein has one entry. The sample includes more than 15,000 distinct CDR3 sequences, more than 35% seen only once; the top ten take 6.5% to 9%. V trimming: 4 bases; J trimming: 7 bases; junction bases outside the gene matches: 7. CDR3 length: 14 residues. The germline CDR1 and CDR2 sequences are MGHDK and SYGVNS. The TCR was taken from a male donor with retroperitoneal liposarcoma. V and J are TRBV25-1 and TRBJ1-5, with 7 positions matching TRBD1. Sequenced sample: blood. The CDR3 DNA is TGTGCCAGCAGTGCCGAGGGGGCATACCAGCCCCAGCATTTT. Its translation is CASSAEGAYQPQHF.